This T cell receptor (beta chain) was retrieved from a study of response to subunit inactivated influenza vaccine. Whole-study findings and limits: Each seasonal influenza vaccination recruits few new T cells, the authors suggested.

This clonotype has a handful of counts. Its target is unknown. TCRdb reprocessed the RT-PCR reads via MiXCR and lists one record per CDR3 protein. The table lists hundreds of thousands of distinct CDR3 sequences, about 14% of them singletons. This clonotype was obtained from a man aged 50-59 years who received an inactivated influenza vaccine. The sequenced sample was PBMCs from blood, obtained less than 15 days before vaccination.

CDR3 residues: CASSESGRTHHFF. The DNA of the CDR3 is TGTGCCAGCAGCGAGAGTGGTAGGACCCATCATTTCTTC. The chain carries TRBV9 and TRBJ2-1; unclear D gene. V was trimmed by 3 bases and J by 16 bases, leaving 20 bases between them. The germline CDR1 and CDR2 sequences are SGDLS and YYNGEE. The CDR3 length is 13 residues.